These T cell receptor beta chains were read from a single sample in a study of blood T cell repertoires in COVID-19. Some clones are missing from TCRdb's copy, which holds only in-frame ones; the method was immunoSEQ multiplex PCR. The sample gives 70,000 or so clones, around 89% of which show up once; under 1.5% is in the top ten. Sequencing input: peripheral blood. The origin of the receptors is a human donor in a cohort sampled during active COVID-19. The CDR3 runs from the conserved cysteine through the conserved F or W. A D gene is named only where the DNA matches it firmly. The listing skips clone size in some rows; elsewhere it reads once, few, many or a size class.

D gene: TRBD2
V gene: TRBV7-2
J gene: TRBJ2-7
clone size: NA
CDR3 protein: CASSSRGDGRDEQYF
CDR3 DNA: TGTGCCAGCAGCTCGCGGGGGGACGGGAGGGACGAGCAGTACTTC

D gene: NA
V gene: TRBV18
J gene: TRBJ2-6
clone size: NA
CDR3 protein: CASSPDNSGANVLTF
CDR3 DNA: TGTGCCAGCTCCCCCGACAACTCTGGGGCCAACGTCCTGACTTTC

D gene: NA
V gene: TRBV25-1
J gene: TRBJ2-1
clone size: NA
CDR3 protein: CASSLSSPSSYNEQFF
CDR3 DNA: TGTGCCAGCAGCCTAAGCTCTCCGAGCTCCTACAATGAGCAGTTCTTC

D gene: NA
V gene: TRBV6-1
J gene: TRBJ2-3
clone size: NA
CDR3 protein: CASSEAARPREDTQYF
CDR3 DNA: TGTGCCAGCAGTGAAGCAGCGCGTCCCAGGGAAGATACGCAGTATTTT

D gene: NA
V gene: TRBV5-4
J gene: TRBJ2-3
clone size: NA
CDR3 protein: CASSLAGSAPGDTQYF
CDR3 DNA: TGTGCCAGCAGCTTGGCCGGGAGCGCCCCCGGGGATACGCAGTATTTT

D gene: TRBD2
V gene: TRBV9
J gene: TRBJ2-2
clone size: few
CDR3 protein: CASKAGATGELFF
CDR3 DNA: TGTGCCAGCAAAGCGGGAGCCACCGGGGAGCTGTTTTTT

D gene: TRBD2
V gene: TRBV10-3
J gene: TRBJ2-3
clone size: NA
CDR3 protein: CAISGSSSGASTDTQYF
CDR3 DNA: TGTGCCATCAGTGGGTCCTCTAGCGGGGCGAGCACAGATACGCAGTATTTT

D gene: TRBD1
V gene: TRBV15
J gene: TRBJ2-4
clone size: NA
CDR3 protein: CATSTLSGTVAKNIQYF
CDR3 DNA: TGTGCCACCAGCACCCTTAGTGGGACAGTGGCCAAAAACATTCAGTACTTC

D gene: TRBD1
V gene: TRBV3-1/TRBV3-2
J gene: TRBJ1-5
clone size: NA
CDR3 protein: CASSPDRGTHNQPQHF
CDR3 DNA: TGTGCCAGCAGCCCGGACAGGGGTACCCACAATCAGCCCCAGCATTTT

D gene: NA
V gene: TRBV7-9
J gene: TRBJ2-1
clone size: NA
CDR3 protein: CASTAAFGEFARGNEQFF
CDR3 DNA: TGTGCCAGCACCGCCGCGTTCGGAGAGTTCGCCCGGGGTAATGAGCAGTTCTTC

D gene: TRBD2
V gene: TRBV5-1
J gene: TRBJ2-3
clone size: once
CDR3 protein: CASSSNSGRGTDTQYF
CDR3 DNA: TGCGCCAGCAGTTCCAATAGCGGGAGGGGAACAGATACGCAGTATTTT

D gene: TRBD2
V gene: TRBV9
J gene: TRBJ2-7
clone size: NA
CDR3 protein: CASSVTSGGFYEQYF
CDR3 DNA: TGTGCCAGCAGCGTAACTAGCGGGGGGTTCTACGAGCAGTACTTC

D gene: NA
V gene: TRBV11-2
J gene: TRBJ2-3
clone size: NA
CDR3 protein: CASSPLMGGQDTQYF
CDR3 DNA: TGTGCCAGCAGCCCGCTCATGGGCGGACAAGATACGCAGTATTTT

D gene: NA
V gene: TRBV19
J gene: TRBJ2-2
clone size: NA
CDR3 protein: CASSAAGTGGGYTGELFF
CDR3 DNA: TGTGCCAGTAGTGCCGCCGGGACTGGGGGGGGCTACACCGGGGAGCTGTTTTTT

D gene: NA
V gene: TRBV19
J gene: TRBJ1-4
clone size: NA
CDR3 protein: CASSTGEGEKLFF
CDR3 DNA: TGTGCCAGTAGTACGGGGGAAGGTGAAAAACTGTTTTTT

D gene: NA
V gene: TRBV28
J gene: TRBJ2-4
clone size: NA
CDR3 protein: CASRLVSGIQYF
CDR3 DNA: TGTGCCAGCAGGCTAGTATCGGGGATCCAGTACTTC

D gene: NA
V gene: TRBV7-9
J gene: TRBJ1-2
clone size: NA
CDR3 protein: CASSSNFYGYTF
CDR3 DNA: TGTGCCAGCAGCTCCAACTTCTATGGCTACACCTTC

D gene: NA
V gene: TRBV27
J gene: TRBJ2-3
clone size: NA
CDR3 protein: CASSLSPTGTDTQYF
CDR3 DNA: TGTGCCAGCAGTTTATCCCCCACAGGAACAGATACGCAGTATTTT

D gene: TRBD2
V gene: TRBV4-1
J gene: TRBJ2-3
clone size: NA
CDR3 protein: CASSQFGSSGSDTQYF
CDR3 DNA: TGCGCCAGCAGCCAATTCGGGTCTAGCGGTTCAGATACGCAGTATTTT

D gene: NA
V gene: TRBV5-1
J gene: TRBJ2-5
clone size: NA
CDR3 protein: CASSPYQETQYF
CDR3 DNA: TGCGCCAGCAGTCCGTACCAAGAGACCCAGTACTTC

D gene: NA
V gene: TRBV10-1
J gene: TRBJ2-7
clone size: NA
CDR3 protein: CASSLTSLGEQYF
CDR3 DNA: TGCGCCAGCAGCCTGACTAGTCTGGGTGAGCAGTACTTC

D gene: TRBD2
V gene: TRBV11-2
J gene: TRBJ2-1
clone size: NA
CDR3 protein: CASSFLAGGVDEQFF
CDR3 DNA: TGTGCCAGCAGCTTCCTAGCGGGAGGGGTCGATGAGCAGTTCTTC

D gene: NA
V gene: TRBV5-6
J gene: TRBJ2-2
clone size: NA
CDR3 protein: CASNPSVGRASGELFF
CDR3 DNA: TGTGCCAGCAACCCCTCTGTCGGGAGAGCTTCTGGGGAGCTGTTTTTT

D gene: TRBD1
V gene: TRBV5-1
J gene: TRBJ2-7
clone size: NA
CDR3 protein: CASSAETGAAYEQYF
CDR3 DNA: TGCGCCAGCAGCGCAGAGACAGGGGCCGCCTACGAGCAGTACTTC

D gene: NA
V gene: TRBV5-6
J gene: TRBJ1-5
clone size: NA
CDR3 protein: CASSLSGNNQPQHF
CDR3 DNA: TGTGCCAGCAGCTTGTCAGGGAACAATCAGCCCCAGCATTTT

D gene: TRBD1
V gene: TRBV19
J gene: TRBJ2-3
clone size: NA
CDR3 protein: CASSDGQGLADTQYF
CDR3 DNA: TGTGCCAGTAGTGACGGACAGGGTTTGGCAGATACGCAGTATTTT